One sample yielded the 32 T cell receptor beta chains listed below, sequenced in a study of T cells in Graves' hyperthyroidism and ophthalmopathy. TCR beta CDR3 regions were amplified from RNA. First-round RT-PCR of the TCR CDR3 relied on the HTBI primer set. Each CDR3 protein gets one entry after TCRdb re-called the multiplex PCR reads with MiXCR. The sample holds about 600,000 distinct CDR3 sequences, about a sixth seen once. Specimen: blood. These receptors all stem from a woman in her thirties or forties with Graves' ophthalmopathy.

J is TRBJ1-1 and V is TRBV18; the match to TRBD1 covers 11 bases. The germline CDR1 and CDR2 sequences are KGHSH and LQKENI. There are 19 residues in the CDR3. The trim removed 1 base at V and 1 base at J, leaving 11 bases unmatched. CDR3 nucleotides: TGTGCCAGCTCACCACTAGGCTACGGGACAGGGGGGGAGAACACTGAAGCTTTCTTT. Its translation is CASSPLGYGTGGENTEAFF.

This clonotype was counted many times. The chain recombines TRBV11-2 with TRBJ2-5; 7 bases fit TRBD2. Trimming cost V 5 bases and J 0 bases; bases outside gene matches: 9. Germline V gene lookup returns CDR1 SGHAT and CDR2 FQNNGV. The CDR3 has 16 amino acids. CDR3: CASSPSGGSYQETQYF. CDR3 sequence (DNA): TGTGCCAGCAGCCCCTCGGGGGGATCGTACCAAGAGACCCAGTACTTC.

There are many counts of this clonotype. The rearrangement joins TRBV12-3 or TRBV12-4 to TRBJ2-5; no clear D gene. The V end lost 5 bases, the J end lost 2 bases, and 9 bases lay between the germline ends. The CDR3 contains 13 residues. Here the CDR3 reads CASSHVNQETQYF. DNA for the CDR3: TGTGCCAGCAGTCACGTGAATCAAGAGACCCAGTACTTC.

The V call is TRBV30, the J call TRBJ1-1; D may be TRBD1 (5 bases). The germline V gene has CDR1 GTSNPN and CDR2 SVGIG (reference sequence). CDR3 length: 14 residues. Between the trimmed V and J ends, which lost 0 bases and 0 bases, there was a span of 8 bases. In DNA, the CDR3 is TGTGCCTGGAGTGTCCCAGGGATGAACACTGAAGCTTTCTTT. The encoded protein is CAWSVPGMNTEAFF.

The V call is TRBV20-1, the J call TRBJ2-6; the match to TRBD2 covers 8 bases. V trimming: 6 bases; J trimming: 4 bases; junction bases outside the gene matches: 17. This CDR3 is built from 18 residues. Per germline, CDR1 DFQATT and CDR2 SNEGSKA (reference sequence). CDR3 loop: CSAPRGATPGTGANVLTF. The CDR3 region has the DNA TGCAGTGCCCCGCGGGGGGCAACTCCCGGGACCGGGGCCAACGTCCTGACTTTC.

The chain is built from TRBV20-1 and TRBJ2-3; weak D call: TRBD2 (5 bases). This CDR3 is built from 12 residues. The ends were cut back, 6 bases at V and 2 bases at J, with 9 bases in the middle. CDR1 is DFQATT and CDR2 is SNEGSKA in the germline V gene (reference sequence). CDR3 nucleotide sequence: TGCAGTGCCACGGACTTCACAGATACGCAGTATTTT. As protein: CSATDFTDTQYF.

This chain uses TRBV28 with TRBJ2-7; D possibly matches TRBD1 or TRBD2 (5 bases each). Trimming removed 6 bases from V and 2 bases from J, with 17 bases in between. The CDR3 is 15 residues long. Germline V gives CDR1 MDHEN, CDR2 SYDVKM. CDR3 sequence reads: CASSYTGTEPYEQYF. CDR3 in DNA: TGTGCCAGCAGCTACACCGGGACCGAGCCCTACGAGCAGTACTTC. Full variable domain (remainder filled in from reference TRBV28 and TRBJ2-7): DVKVTQSSRYLVKRTGEKVFLECVQDMDHENMFWYRQDPGLGLRLIYFSYDVKMKEKGDIPEGYSVSREKKERFSLILESASTNQTSMYLCASSYTGTEPYEQYFGPGTRLTVT.

This chain uses TRBV28 with TRBJ2-3, with D perhaps matching TRBD2 (5 bases). Germline V gives CDR1 MDHEN, CDR2 SYDVKM. V dropped 5 bases and J dropped 5 bases, with 20 bases sitting between them. This CDR3 contains 16 residues. The CDR3 reads CASSPTSGRVIDTQYF. The CDR3 region has the DNA TGTGCCAGCAGTCCGACCTCTGGGCGGGTCATAGATACGCAGTATTTT.

This rearrangement joins TRBV6-1 to TRBJ1-1; 7 bases agree with TRBD1. The trim removed 6 bases at V and 5 bases at J, leaving 9 bases unmatched. CDR1 is MNHNS and CDR2 is SASEGT in the germline V gene. The CDR3 length is 14 residues. CDR3 DNA: TGTGCCAGCAGGGCCCCGGGACAGACTACTGAAGCTTTCTTT. Encoded protein: CASRAPGQTTEAFF.

This clonotype was detected a few times. V and J are TRBV5-4 and TRBJ1-1; the match to TRBD1 covers 9 bases. The CDR3 is made up of 17 amino acids. The J segment lost 5 bases and the V segment lost 0 bases, leaving 11 bases of the junction unmatched. Germline values: CDR1 SGHNT, CDR2 YYREEE (reference sequence). The CDR3 nucleotides read TGTGCCAGCAGCTTGGGGGGGGACAGGGAGGATCGGACTGAAGCTTTCTTT. This encodes CASSLGGDREDRTEAFF.

This sequence joins TRBV7-9 and TRBJ2-2; D possibly corresponds to TRBD1 (5 bases). Deletions cut 1 base from V and 3 bases from J, with 15 bases between. CDR3 size: 17 residues. Germline CDR1 is SEHNR and CDR2 is FQNEAQ (reference sequence). CDR3 sequence (DNA): TGTGCCAGCAGCTTAGTCCCTCCAGGGATGGACACCGGGGAGCTGTTTTTT. Translation: CASSLVPPGMDTGELFF.

Only a few counts were recorded for this clonotype. The chain uses TRBV5-1 and TRBJ1-1; D unresolved. The CDR3 spans 13 residues. Germline assignment: CDR1 SGHRS and CDR2 YFSETQ. The ends were cut back, 7 bases at V and 0 bases at J, with 10 bases in the middle. The CDR3 region is CASRSGVNTEAFF. The DNA for the CDR3 is TGCGCCAGCCGATCGGGTGTGAACACTGAAGCTTTCTTT.

The chain couples TRBV2 to TRBJ2-1, with D perhaps matching TRBD1 or TRBD2 (5 bases each). Germline loops: CDR1 SNHLY, CDR2 FYNNEI. V lost 6 bases, J lost 9 bases, and 18 bases lay in between. The CDR3 covers 14 residues. The CDR3 is CASRGVPVGGEQFF. The CDR3 DNA is TGTGCCAGCAGGGGGGTCCCAGTGGGCGGTGAGCAGTTCTTC.

This clonotype showed up many times. The rearrangement joins TRBV7-9 to TRBJ2-7; D may be TRBD1 or TRBD2 (5 bases each). CDR1 SEHNR and CDR2 FQNEAQ come from the germline V gene (reference sequence). V lost 5 bases, J lost 1 base, and 15 bases lay in between. CDR3 length: 15 amino acids. DNA of the CDR3: TGTGCCAGCAGCGAAACCGCCGGGACGTCCTACGAGCAGTACTTC. This sequence encodes CASSETAGTSYEQYF.

This clonotype appeared many times. The V call is TRBV18, the J call TRBJ1-5; 8 bases are shared with TRBD1. Germline loops: CDR1 KGHSH, CDR2 LQKENI. The V and J ends lost 4 bases and 7 bases, in that order; junction bases with no gene match: 6. CDR3 length equals 14 residues. CDR3 sequence reads: CASSQGQGEQPQHF. CDR3 nucleotide sequence: TGTGCCAGCTCACAAGGACAGGGAGAACAGCCCCAGCATTTT.

This clonotype was picked up one time. V is TRBV28 and J is TRBJ2-1, with 9 positions matching TRBD2. Germline V gene sequence: CDR1 MDHEN, CDR2 SYDVKM. Germline trimming cut 5 bases from V and 8 bases from J; bases unmatched to any gene: 16. The CDR3 runs to 17 residues. CDR3 amino acids: CASSPPSYAGGLHEQFF. CDR3 in DNA: TGTGCCAGCAGTCCGCCCTCCTATGCGGGAGGGCTCCATGAGCAGTTCTTC.

The chain combines TRBV20-1 with TRBJ2-2; TRBD1 matches at 7 bases. In germline, CDR1 is DFQATT, CDR2 SNEGSKA (reference sequence). With 0 bases clipped from V and 1 base from J, the junction kept 11 bases outside the gene matches. The CDR3 extends over 18 amino acids. This CDR3 reads CSARDYKGAGLNTGELFF. For the CDR3, the DNA is TGCAGTGCTAGAGATTATAAGGGGGCAGGGTTGAACACCGGGGAGCTGTTTTTT.

This clonotype occurred many times. The chain couples TRBV6-2 or TRBV6-3 to TRBJ2-6; 12 bases agree with TRBD2. The CDR3 loop spans 18 amino acids. V shed 4 bases, J shed 0 bases, and the junction held 4 bases outside the gene matches. CDR1 and CDR2 from the germline V gene are MNHEY and SVGEGT. This CDR3 reads CASSSGLAGNSGANVLTF. As DNA, the CDR3 is TGTGCCAGCAGTTCCGGACTAGCGGGGAACTCTGGGGCCAACGTCCTGACTTTC.

The rearrangement links TRBV28 to TRBJ1-2, with a weak D call TRBD1 (6 bases). This CDR3 is built from 14 residues. Germline CDR1 MDHEN, CDR2 SYDVKM. Trimming cost V 6 bases and J 4 bases, with 15 bases left between them. The CDR3 coding sequence is TGTGCCAGCAGGCCCCGGGGGGGCGGCTATGGCTACACCTTC. Its protein product is CASRPRGGGYGYTF.

This clonotype was recorded many times. V is TRBV6-1 and J is TRBJ2-7; 8 positions match TRBD1. V dropped 5 bases and J dropped 2; count of bases not matched to a gene: 8. Germline assignment: CDR1 MNHNS and CDR2 SASEGT. The CDR3 covers 15 residues. The chain's CDR3 is CASSKDRGKTYEQYF. CDR3 bases: TGTGCCAGCAGTAAAGACAGGGGCAAAACCTACGAGCAGTACTTC.

Many counts were recorded for this clonotype. This chain joins TRBV7-9 and TRBJ1-5, with D unresolved. Germline lookup yields CDR1 SEHNR and CDR2 FQNEAQ (reference sequence). Between the trimmed V and J ends, which lost 6 bases and 7 bases, there was a span of 10 bases. CDR3 length: 12 residues. Here the CDR3 reads CASSSGSQPQHF. The CDR3 DNA sequence: TGTGCCAGCAGTTCGGGCTCCCAGCCCCAGCATTTT.

J is TRBJ1-6 and V is TRBV4-1, with TRBD1 matching over 7 bases. From germline, CDR1 is MGHRA and CDR2 YSYEKL. This CDR3 region has 16 residues. Losses at the gene ends were 1 base for V and 7 bases for J; bases not matched to a gene: 7. This CDR3 reads CASSQVAGTENSPLHF. CDR3 bases: TGCGCCAGCAGCCAAGTTGCCGGGACAGAGAATTCACCCCTCCACTTT.

This clonotype has a handful of counts. The rearrangement uses TRBV7-3 and TRBJ2-1, with 8 bases lining up with TRBD2. Per the germline V gene, CDR1 is SGHTA and CDR2 is FQGTGA. J lost 7 bases, V lost 4 bases, and 9 bases had no gene match. The CDR3 is made up of 15 amino acids. The CDR3: CASSWAAGGGNEQFF. The CDR3 nucleotides read TGTGCCAGCAGCTGGGCGGCGGGAGGCGGTAATGAGCAGTTCTTC.

This clonotype was counted a few times. This chain uses TRBV19 with TRBJ2-7, with D uncertain. V was trimmed by 3 bases and J by 3 bases, leaving 12 bases between them. The CDR3 totals 14 residues. CDR1 is LNHDA, CDR2 SQIVND, per germline (reference sequence). The CDR3 region is CASSIGPWNYEQYF. Here the CDR3 DNA reads TGTGCCAGTAGTATCGGCCCATGGAACTACGAGCAGTACTTC.

This clonotype was detected ten times or more. CDR3 bases: TGTGCCAGCAGTCGGACTAGCGGGAATCGGGGAGATACGCAGTATTTT. Protein: CASSRTSGNRGDTQYF. This sequence joins TRBV7-8 and TRBJ2-3; TRBD2 agrees at 12 bases. V gave up 6 bases and J gave up 5 bases; unmatched junction bases: 9. Germline V gene sequence: CDR1 SGHVS, CDR2 FQNEAQ. This CDR3 has 16 residues.

This chain links TRBV20-1 with TRBJ2-1; 7 bases map to TRBD2. The V gene's germline CDR1 is DFQATT and CDR2 SNEGSKA (reference sequence). This CDR3 contains 12 residues. V gave up 3 bases and J gave up 8 bases; unmatched junction bases: 4. CDR3 sequence: CSARGGNDEQFF. CDR3 DNA: TGCAGTGCTAGGGGAGGGAACGATGAGCAGTTCTTC.

The chain is built from TRBV28 and TRBJ2-6; 9 positions agree with TRBD1. CDR1 is MDHEN and CDR2 is SYDVKM in the germline V gene. The V segment lost 5 bases and the J segment 7 bases; nucleotides outside the gene matches: 12. The CDR3 is made up of 17 amino acids. For the CDR3, the DNA is TGTGCCAGCAGTCCGGGACAGGGCCGGTATGGAGCCAACGTCCTGACTTTC. This gives the protein CASSPGQGRYGANVLTF.

This clonotype showed up just a few times. The chain is built from TRBV19 and TRBJ1-2; D may be TRBD1 (5 bases). The CDR3 has 12 amino acids. Germline CDR1 reads LNHDA; CDR2 reads SQIVND (reference sequence). V was pared by 5 bases and J by 8 bases, with 12 bases between. The CDR3: CASSASGRGYTF. The CDR3 region has the DNA TGTGCCAGTAGTGCCTCAGGGCGCGGCTACACCTTC.

The rearrangement uses TRBV12-3 or TRBV12-4 and TRBJ1-4, with 12 bases lining up with TRBD1. With V trimmed by 4 bases and J by 8 bases, 5 bases remained unmatched. The CDR3 sequence is 15 residues long. The DNA of the CDR3 is TGTGCCAGCAGTTGGGGACAGGGGGCAGGCGAAAAACTGTTTTTT. It yields the protein CASSWGQGAGEKLFF.

The chain carries TRBV12-3 or TRBV12-4 and TRBJ2-5, with D tentatively TRBD1 (6 bases). CDR3 length: 14 residues. V lost 10 bases and J 1 base, leaving 16 bases between the germline ends. DNA of the CDR3: TGTGCCAACAGGGAAATCAACCGCCAAGAGACCCAGTACTTC. Protein product: CANREINRQETQYF.

The V and J genes are TRBV6-5 and TRBJ2-7; D not certain. V was trimmed by 2 bases and J by 2 bases, leaving 10 bases between them. The germline V gene has CDR1 MNHEY and CDR2 SVGAGI. The CDR3 runs to 14 residues. This CDR3 reads CASSYGRQPYEQYF. CDR3 coding DNA: TGTGCCAGCAGTTACGGGCGACAACCCTACGAGCAGTACTTC.

This clonotype was detected a few times. The chain joins TRBV20-1 to TRBJ1-1, with D hard to call. V lost 0 bases to trimming and J lost 5 bases, with 19 bases between them. Looked up from germline, CDR1 is DFQATT and CDR2 is SNEGSKA (reference sequence). This CDR3 has 16 amino acids. The chain's CDR3 is CSARDLARGMGTEAFF. In nucleotides, the CDR3 is TGCAGTGCTAGAGATCTTGCGCGGGGAATGGGAACTGAAGCTTTCTTT.